This note documents a single T cell receptor (beta chain) sequence. This sample was included in a study of CD8+ T cells in alopecia areata. This CDR3 has 18 amino acids. Germline CDR1 reads SGHNT; CDR2 reads YYREEE (reference sequence). V shed 4 bases and J 0 bases; nucleotides not matched to a gene: 12. Treatment in this sample: oral pan-JAK inhibitor, 5-10 mg twice daily. cDNA prepared by RNA extraction and subsequent reverse transcription served as the template for sequencing. Produced via immunoSEQ multiplex PCR; TCRdb's table is partial and in-frame only. The sample has about 100,000 clones, around 40% seen once.

Here the sequenced sample was CD8+ T cells sorted from blood, taken at week 24, from a patient treated with tofacitinib. This clonotype was obtained from a human donor with alopecia areata. J is TRBJ2-7 and V is TRBV5-4; 11 nucleotides agree with TRBD2. The CDR3 DNA reads as TGTGCCAGCAGCCGCTACGGGACTAGCGGTCGTAGCTCCTACGAGCAGTACTTC. It yields the protein CASSRYGTSGRSSYEQYF. The full variable domain, its missing parts supplied by reference TRBV5-4 and TRBJ2-7, is ETGVTQSPTHLIKTRGQQVTLRCSSQSGHNTVSWYQQALGQGPQFIFQYYREEENGRGNFPPRFSGLQFPNYSSELNVNALELDDSALYLCASSRYGTSGRSSYEQYFGPGTRLTVT.